Listed here are 9 T cell receptor beta chains from one sample, sequenced in a study of OX40 agonist ivuxolimab in advanced cancers. Sequenced by immunoSEQ multiplex PCR; TCRdb stores in-frame clones only, minus some. The repertoire has 74,000 or so clones, 90% of them found once; the top ten carry around 1.9%. Sample: CD4+ or CD8+ T cells sorted from blood, taken in a trial of the OX40 agonist ivuxolimab. The source of these receptors is an adult with an advanced solid tumor such as melanoma, head and neck, liver or kidney cancer.

The CDR3 region is CASSRTSGGKVDGETQYF. CDR3 nucleotide sequence: TGTGCCAGCTCCCGGACTAGCGGGGGGAAGGTTGACGGAGAGACCCAGTACTTC. The chain joins TRBV18 to TRBJ2-5; 14 bases fit TRBD2. In germline, CDR1 is KGHSH, CDR2 LQKENI. The CDR3 covers 18 residues. V lost 6 bases, J lost 4 bases, and 13 bases stayed unmatched.

The CDR3 here is CASSGWTGGYNEQFF. CDR3 bases: TGCGCCAGCAGTGGATGGACAGGAGGCTACAATGAGCAGTTCTTC. The V call is TRBV10-1, the J call TRBJ2-1, with 7 bases aligning to TRBD1. The CDR3 runs to 15 residues. Germline CDR1 and CDR2: WNHNN and SYGVQD (reference sequence). V trimming: 4 bases; J trimming: 3 bases; junction bases outside the gene matches: 6.

The V and J genes are TRBV6-5 and TRBJ2-7, with 8 bases lining up with TRBD1. The CDR3 consists of 15 residues. Germline-derived CDR1 and CDR2 are MNHEY and SVGAGI. The V gene end was trimmed by 2 bases and the J gene end by 3 bases; junction bases not matched to a gene: 6. The CDR3 nucleotides read TGTGCCAGCAGTTACGGGACAGGCGGACTCTACGAGCAGTACTTC. This encodes CASSYGTGGLYEQYF.

CDR3 in DNA: TGTGCCAGCAGCGCGGAGCATTATGGCTACACCTTC. Translation gives CASSAEHYGYTF. The rearrangement links TRBV9 to TRBJ1-2; D remains unclear. The CDR3 consists of 12 residues. Germline CDR1 reads SGDLS; CDR2 reads YYNGEE. Trimming took off 3 bases at V and 5 bases at J, with 8 bases between the two ends.

This clone was detected only a few times. The genes are TRBV28 and TRBJ1-2; D perhaps matches TRBD1 (5 bases). Per germline, CDR1 MDHEN and CDR2 SYDVKM. V gave up 6 bases and J gave up 7 bases, with 30 bases separating them. The CDR3 loop spans 18 amino acids. CDR3 protein: CASSPKASRDGGVSGYTF. The CDR3 bases are TGTGCCAGCAGCCCTAAAGCCTCCCGGGACGGGGGTGTTAGTGGCTACACCTTC.

The rearrangement links TRBV5-1 to TRBJ2-7, with 8 bases lining up with TRBD2. J gave up 7 bases and V 1 base, and 4 bases lay outside the gene matches. CDR3 size: 13 residues. Germline V gene lookup returns CDR1 SGHRS and CDR2 YFSETQ. CDR3 region: CASSLSGGVEQYF. DNA of the CDR3: TGCGCCAGCAGCTTGAGCGGGGGCGTGGAGCAGTACTTC.

V usage is TRBV27 and J usage is TRBJ2-1; 10 bases are shared with TRBD2. Per the germline V gene, CDR1 is MNHEY and CDR2 is SMNVEV (reference sequence). The J segment lost 5 bases and the V segment lost 5 bases, leaving 12 bases of the junction unmatched. This CDR3 is built from 17 residues. The CDR3 protein is CASSPLYSGRINNEQFF. DNA of the CDR3: TGTGCCAGCAGTCCCCTCTATAGCGGGAGGATAAACAATGAGCAGTTCTTC.

This chain joins TRBV6-5 and TRBJ1-2, with D unclear. Trimming removed 6 bases from V and 8 bases from J, with 16 bases in between. Germline V gene data show CDR1 as MNHEY and CDR2 as SVGAGI. CDR3 length: 13 amino acids. In nucleotides, the CDR3 is TGTGCCAGCAGCCCTTTAAGTGATCGAGGCTACACCTTC. Residues: CASSPLSDRGYTF.

The V call is TRBV19, the J call TRBJ1-1; no clear D gene. Trimming cost V 1 base and J 1 base, with 10 bases left between them. Germline CDR1 LNHDA, CDR2 SQIVND (reference sequence). The CDR3 spans 15 residues. The CDR3 DNA is TGTGCCAGTAGTATAGTTGCGCAATCGAACACTGAAGCTTTCTTT. Encoded protein: CASSIVAQSNTEAFF.